These 27 T cell receptor beta chains were sequenced from one sample in a study of cytomegalovirus exposure and HLA in healthy donors. Amplification used 60 Vbeta primers and 13 Jbeta primers. Sequencing used immunoSEQ multiplex PCR; TCRdb keeps in-frame clones, though not all of them. The sample records about 170,000 clones, 60% to 80% being singletons. Material for sequencing was PBMCs. Receptors originate from a woman aged 45 to 65 in good health and CMV-seropositive.

The V gene is TRBV5-6, the J gene TRBJ2-3; D gene uncertain. The germline V gene has CDR1 SGHDT and CDR2 YYEEEE. The CDR3 sequence is 12 residues long. V lost 4 bases and J 7 bases, leaving 10 bases between the germline ends. CDR3 DNA: TGTGCCAGCAGCCGACTTGCGAATACGCAGTATTTT. This translates into CASSRLANTQYF.

J is TRBJ2-1 and V is TRBV30; D gene uncertain. V dropped 1 base and J dropped 8 bases, with 12 bases sitting between them. Germline CDR1 GTSNPN, CDR2 SVGIG (reference sequence). This CDR3 contains 13 residues. CDR3 bases: TGTGCCTGGAGTGGAACAGTAACGTATGAGCAGTTCTTC. Protein sequence: CAWSGTVTYEQFF.

The chain is built from TRBV11-3 and TRBJ2-1; D may be TRBD2 (6 bases). Trimming took 1 base from V and 9 from J, leaving 10 bases between them. CDR1 and CDR2 from the germline V gene are SGHNT and YENEEA. The CDR3 runs to 13 residues. CDR3 region: CASSLGRGGEQFF. CDR3 sequence (DNA): TGTGCCAGCAGCTTAGGTCGGGGAGGTGAGCAGTTCTTC. The full variable domain, rest sourced from reference TRBV11-3 and TRBJ2-1, is EAGVVQSPRYKIIEKKQPVAFWCNPISGHNTLYWYLQNLGQGPELLIRYENEEAVDDSQLPKDRFSAERLKGVDSTLKIQPAELGDSAVYLCASSLGRGGEQFFGPGTRLTVL.

The J gene is TRBJ1-2, the V gene TRBV11-2, with D unclear. CDR1 and CDR2 from the germline V gene are SGHAT and FQNNGV. Trimming stripped 5 bases from V and 5 bases from J, with 15 bases between. The CDR3 contains 14 residues. Here the CDR3 reads CASSPGGAGYGYTF. The CDR3 bases are TGTGCCAGCAGCCCCGGCGGCGCGGGGTATGGCTACACCTTC.

V is TRBV6-4 and J is TRBJ2-1; 12 bases match TRBD2. Germline V gives CDR1 MRHNA, CDR2 SNTAGT. Trimming at V came to 3 bases and at J to 6 bases, leaving 3 bases not matched to a gene. The CDR3 extends over 15 amino acids. DNA for the CDR3: TGTGCCAGCAGTGAACTAGCGGGAGGAAGCAATGAGCAGTTCTTC. Protein sequence: CASSELAGGSNEQFF.

The chain recombines TRBV9 with TRBJ2-2; D may be TRBD2 (7 bases). Germline CDR1 reads SGDLS; CDR2 reads YYNGEE. The CDR3 consists of 17 residues. Trimming stripped 0 bases from V and 2 bases from J, with 14 bases between. In DNA form, the CDR3 reads TGTGCCAGCAGCGTAGTTTCCCGGGGGGCAAACACCGGGGAGCTGTTTTTT. Amino acid sequence: CASSVVSRGANTGELFF.

The rearrangement uses TRBV2 and TRBJ1-2, with a weak D call TRBD1 (6 bases). Germline V CDR1 and CDR2: SNHLY, FYNNEI. CDR3 length: 13 amino acids. Trimming took off 6 bases at V and 3 bases at J, with 11 bases between the two ends. As DNA, the CDR3 is TGTGCCAGCAGCGCCACAGGGTACTATGGCTACACCTTC. Translation: CASSATGYYGYTF.

This clone has only a few counts. This chain links TRBV2 with TRBJ2-7, with D perhaps matching TRBD1 (6 bases). The CDR3 runs 15 residues. Trimming cost V 4 bases and J 0 bases, with 13 bases left between them. Looked up from germline, CDR1 is SNHLY and CDR2 is FYNNEI. The CDR3 nucleotides read TGTGCCAGCAGTGTCTTAAGGACAGCCTCCTACGAGCAGTACTTC. It translates to CASSVLRTASYEQYF.

The V call is TRBV29-1, the J call TRBJ1-3, with D hard to call. The CDR3 extends over 14 amino acids. The V gene's germline CDR1 is SQVTM and CDR2 ANQGSEA. V gave up 5 bases and J gave up 0 bases, with 11 bases separating them. The CDR3 is CSVLGTPSGNTIYF. CDR3 in DNA: TGCAGCGTTTTGGGCACTCCCTCTGGAAACACCATATATTTT. Together with reference TRBV29-1 and TRBJ1-3, the CDR3 gives the full variable domain: SAVISQKPSRDICQRGTSLTIQCQVDSQVTMMFWYRQQPGQSLTLIATANQGSEATYESGFVIDKFPISRPNLTFSTLTVSNMSPEDSSIYLCSVLGTPSGNTIYFGEGSWLTVV.

V gene TRBV6-6 combines with J gene TRBJ2-2, with D possibly TRBD2 on 6 matching bases. Germline CDR1 and CDR2: MNHNY and SVGAGI (reference sequence). The CDR3 contains 15 residues. V was clipped by 2 bases and J by 7 bases, with 14 bases between them. The CDR3 bases are TGTGCCAGCAGTTACCGGAGGGGAAGTAACGGGGAGCTGTTTTTT. Translation: CASSYRRGSNGELFF.

This chain links TRBV6-5 with TRBJ1-6; 7 positions match TRBD1. Trimming removed 6 bases from V and 8 bases from J; junction bases left unmatched: 4. This CDR3 is built from 13 residues. Germline V gene lookup returns CDR1 MNHEY and CDR2 SVGAGI. In DNA, the CDR3 is TGTGCCAGCAGAGGGACAGACCATTCACCCCTCCACTTT. Amino acids: CASRGTDHSPLHF.

J is TRBJ1-6 and V is TRBV9, with 10 positions matching TRBD1. V shed 5 bases, J shed 9 bases, and the junction held 8 bases outside the gene matches. CDR3 length: 15 residues. Germline V gives CDR1 SGDLS, CDR2 YYNGEE. CDR3 DNA: TGTGCCAGCAGTGAGGGCGGGACAGGGGCTTCACCCCTCCACTTT. Translated: CASSEGGTGASPLHF. Based on the CDR3 plus reference TRBV9 and TRBJ1-6, the full variable domain is DSGVTQTPKHLITATGQRVTLRCSPRSGDLSVYWYQQSLDQGLQFLIQYYNGEERAKGNILERFSAQQFPDLHSELNLSSLELGDSALYFCASSEGGTGASPLHFGNGTRLTVT.

The V and J genes are TRBV5-8 and TRBJ1-1; D is unclear. V lost 7 bases and J 3 bases, leaving 16 bases between the germline ends. The CDR3 is made up of 14 amino acids. Germline V gene data show CDR1 as SGHTS and CDR2 as YDEGEE. CDR3 region: CASSFRFEYTEAFF. The CDR3 DNA is TGTGCCAGCTCCTTTAGATTCGAGTACACTGAAGCTTTCTTT.

Only a few counts were recorded for this clone. V gene TRBV5-4 combines with J gene TRBJ2-1; D is undetermined. The CDR3 is 13 residues long. CDR1 and CDR2 (germline): SGHNT, YYREEE (reference sequence). With 4 bases removed from V and 6 bases from J, the gap between germline ends came to 11 bases. CDR3 residues: CASSPAISNEQFF. In DNA form, the CDR3 reads TGTGCCAGCAGCCCCGCAATTAGCAATGAGCAGTTCTTC.

J is TRBJ2-2 and V is TRBV18, with TRBD2 matching 14 bases. CDR1 is KGHSH, CDR2 LQKENI, per germline. Trimming at V came to 4 bases and at J to 5 bases, leaving 6 bases not matched to a gene. This CDR3 is 17 amino acids long. The CDR3, as DNA: TGTGCCAGCTCACTACTGGGACTAGCGGGGGAAACCGGGGAGCTGTTTTTT. Its translation is CASSLLGLAGETGELFF.

The table lists this clone with a few counts. CDR3 coding DNA: TGCAGCGTTAAATCAGGGGACGAGCAGTACTTC. Its protein is CSVKSGDEQYF. This chain links TRBV29-1 with TRBJ2-7; D might be TRBD1 (6 bases). CDR1 is SQVTM and CDR2 is ANQGSEA in the germline V gene. This CDR3 region has 11 residues. V was trimmed by 5 bases and J by 5 bases, leaving 10 bases between them.

The chain has TRBV5-1 and TRBJ2-2; TRBD2 is a possible D gene (5 bases). V lost 0 bases and J lost 7, with 19 bases in between. Germline V gene data show CDR1 as SGHRS and CDR2 as YFSETQ. The CDR3 loop spans 17 amino acids. This CDR3 reads CASSLGQVGLGVGELFF. CDR3 coding DNA: TGCGCCAGCAGCTTGGGACAAGTCGGCCTCGGGGTCGGGGAGCTGTTTTTT.

The chain combines TRBV30 with TRBJ2-2; D unresolved. Per the germline V gene, CDR1 is GTSNPN and CDR2 is SVGIG (reference sequence). Deletions cut 2 bases from V and 3 bases from J, with 4 bases between. The CDR3 sequence is 12 residues long. CDR3 nucleotides: TGTGCCTGGAGTTACTACACCGGGGAGCTGTTTTTT. As protein: CAWSYYTGELFF.

The CDR3 here is CASGFLGGAEAFF. DNA of the CDR3: TGTGCTAGTGGTTTCCTAGGGGGTGCCGAAGCTTTCTTT. The chain employs TRBV12-5 and TRBJ1-1; perhaps TRBD1 as D (6 bases). The CDR3 has 13 residues. V dropped 3 bases and J dropped 8 bases, with 13 bases sitting between them. Germline lookup yields CDR1 LGHNT and CDR2 FRNRAP.

As for this clone: A junction boundary mismatches the germline segment, possibly from a read error. The V gene is TRBV7-9, the J gene TRBJ1-1; 11 bases agree with TRBD1. The CDR3 runs 13 residues. Germline assignment: CDR1 SEHNR and CDR2 FQNEAQ (reference sequence). As DNA, the CDR3 is TGTTCCAGCAGCCCCTCCGGGACAGGGGGGGCTTTCTTT. Protein sequence: CSSSPSGTGGAFF. The full variable domain, in which reference TRBV7-9 and TRBJ1-1 provide the parts outside the CDR3, is DTGVSQNPRHKITKRGQNVTFRCDPISEHNRLYWYRQTLGQGPEFLTYFQNEAQLEKSRLLSDRFSAERPKGSFSTLEIQRTEQGDSAMYLCSSSPSGTGGAFFGQGTRLTVV.

As concerns this clone: One end of the junction varies from germline; a read error may be responsible. The gene calls are TRBV7-9 and TRBJ1-4; 10 bases fit TRBD1. The CDR3 is 14 amino acids. The V gene's germline CDR1 is SEHNR and CDR2 FQNEAQ (reference sequence). CDR3 loop: CSSSVGQGGGKLFF. The CDR3 DNA reads TGTTCCAGCAGCGTCGGACAGGGGGGAGGAAAACTGTTTTTT.

The gene calls are TRBV4-1 and TRBJ2-2; 7 bases line up with TRBD2. Germline CDR1 reads MGHRA; CDR2 reads YSYEKL. The CDR3 extends over 16 amino acids. V was clipped by 2 bases and J by 6 bases; unmatched bases: 9. CDR3 bases: TGCGCCAGCAGCCAACCTTTGGGAGGGAAGGCCGGGGAGCTGTTTTTT. Translated: CASSQPLGGKAGELFF.

The chain links TRBV6-5 to TRBJ2-3, with D possibly TRBD2 on 6 matching bases. Trimming removed 7 bases at V and 0 bases at J, with 14 bases between. This CDR3 region has 15 residues. Germline values: CDR1 MNHEY, CDR2 SVGAGI. The CDR3 bases are TGTGCCAGCACCCTTACGGGGGTCAGCACAGATACGCAGTATTTT. It specifies CASTLTGVSTDTQYF.

This clone was observed a handful of times. This chain connects TRBV5-1 to TRBJ2-7; the match to TRBD2 covers 10 bases. The trim removed 10 bases at V and 6 bases at J, leaving 13 bases unmatched. The CDR3 consists of 14 residues. Germline lookup yields CDR1 SGHRS and CDR2 YFSETQ. Written as DNA, the CDR3 is TGCGCCTCCAGACGACTAGCGGGCTTCACCGAGCAGTACTTC. The encoded protein is CASRRLAGFTEQYF.

This chain links TRBV12-2 with TRBJ2-3; TRBD2, as called in the table, went unchecked against the DNA. TRBV12-2 is a listed pseudogene. CDR3 size: 17 residues. CDR3 region: CASRLARLAGGTDTQYF. CDR3 nucleotides: TGTGCAAGTCGCTTAGCCCGACTAGCGGGGGGCACAGATACGCAGTATTTT.

V usage is TRBV6-5 and J usage is TRBJ1-1, with D possibly being TRBD1 (6 bases). The CDR3 has 14 residues. V lost 5 bases and J 1 base, leaving 11 bases between the germline ends. Germline V gene lookup returns CDR1 MNHEY and CDR2 SVGAGI. The CDR3 sequence is CASSLRTANTEAFF. The CDR3 DNA reads as TGTGCCAGCAGTCTCAGGACAGCGAACACTGAAGCTTTCTTT.

The rearrangement links TRBV4-1 to TRBJ2-1; a possible D gene is TRBD1 (6 bases). Germline V gene sequence: CDR1 MGHRA, CDR2 YSYEKL. The CDR3 covers 16 residues. Trimming removed 0 bases at V and 4 bases at J, with 13 bases between. CDR3: CASSQDLQGSYNEQFF. The CDR3 DNA sequence: TGCGCCAGCAGCCAAGATCTGCAGGGGAGTTACAATGAGCAGTTCTTC.